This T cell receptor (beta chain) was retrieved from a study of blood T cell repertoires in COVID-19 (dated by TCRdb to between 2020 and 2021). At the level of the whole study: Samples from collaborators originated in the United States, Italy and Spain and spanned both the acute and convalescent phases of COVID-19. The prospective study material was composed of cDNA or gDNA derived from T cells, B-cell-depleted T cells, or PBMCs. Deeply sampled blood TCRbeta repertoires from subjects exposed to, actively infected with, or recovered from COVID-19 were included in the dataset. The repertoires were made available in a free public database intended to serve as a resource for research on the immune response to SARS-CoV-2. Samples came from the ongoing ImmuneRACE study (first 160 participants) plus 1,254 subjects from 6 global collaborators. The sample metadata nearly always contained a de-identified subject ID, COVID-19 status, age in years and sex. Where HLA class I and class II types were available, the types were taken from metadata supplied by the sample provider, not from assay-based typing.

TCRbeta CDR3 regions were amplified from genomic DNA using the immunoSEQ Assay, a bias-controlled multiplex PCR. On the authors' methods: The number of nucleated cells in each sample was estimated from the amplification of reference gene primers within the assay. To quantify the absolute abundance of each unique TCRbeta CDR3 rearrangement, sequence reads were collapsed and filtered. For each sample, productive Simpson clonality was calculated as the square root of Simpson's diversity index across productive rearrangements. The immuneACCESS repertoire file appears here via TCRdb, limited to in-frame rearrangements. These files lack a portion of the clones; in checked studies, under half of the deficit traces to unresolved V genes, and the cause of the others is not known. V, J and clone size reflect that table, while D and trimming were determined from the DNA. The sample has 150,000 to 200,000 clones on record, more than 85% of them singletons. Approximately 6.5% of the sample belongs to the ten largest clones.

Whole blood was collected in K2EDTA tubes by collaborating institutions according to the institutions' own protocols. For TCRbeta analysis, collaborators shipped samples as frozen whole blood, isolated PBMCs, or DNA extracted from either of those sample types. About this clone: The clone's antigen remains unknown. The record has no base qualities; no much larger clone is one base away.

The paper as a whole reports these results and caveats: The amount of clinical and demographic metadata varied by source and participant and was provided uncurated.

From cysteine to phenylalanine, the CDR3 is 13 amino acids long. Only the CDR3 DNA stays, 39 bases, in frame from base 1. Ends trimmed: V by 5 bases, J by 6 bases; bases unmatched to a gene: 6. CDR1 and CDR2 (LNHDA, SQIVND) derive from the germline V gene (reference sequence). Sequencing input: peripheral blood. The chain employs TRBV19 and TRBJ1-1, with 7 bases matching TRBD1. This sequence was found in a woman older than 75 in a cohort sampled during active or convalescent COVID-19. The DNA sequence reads TGTGCCAGTAGTCGACAGGGTGGAGCTGAAGCTTTCTTT. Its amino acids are CASSRQGGAEAFF.